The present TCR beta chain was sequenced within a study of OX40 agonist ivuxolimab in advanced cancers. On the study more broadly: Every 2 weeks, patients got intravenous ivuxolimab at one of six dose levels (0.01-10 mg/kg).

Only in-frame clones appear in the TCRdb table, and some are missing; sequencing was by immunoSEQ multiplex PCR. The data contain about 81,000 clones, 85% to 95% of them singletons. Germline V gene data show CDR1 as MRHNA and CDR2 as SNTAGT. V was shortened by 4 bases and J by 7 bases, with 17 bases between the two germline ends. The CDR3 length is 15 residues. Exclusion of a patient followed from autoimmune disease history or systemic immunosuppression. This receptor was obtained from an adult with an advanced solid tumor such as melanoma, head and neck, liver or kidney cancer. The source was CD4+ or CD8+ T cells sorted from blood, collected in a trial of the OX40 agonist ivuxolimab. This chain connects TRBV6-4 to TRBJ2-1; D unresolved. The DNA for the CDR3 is TGTGCCAGCAGTGGGTATTGGGTTTGGGTGAATGAGCAGTTCTTC. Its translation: CASSGYWVWVNEQFF.